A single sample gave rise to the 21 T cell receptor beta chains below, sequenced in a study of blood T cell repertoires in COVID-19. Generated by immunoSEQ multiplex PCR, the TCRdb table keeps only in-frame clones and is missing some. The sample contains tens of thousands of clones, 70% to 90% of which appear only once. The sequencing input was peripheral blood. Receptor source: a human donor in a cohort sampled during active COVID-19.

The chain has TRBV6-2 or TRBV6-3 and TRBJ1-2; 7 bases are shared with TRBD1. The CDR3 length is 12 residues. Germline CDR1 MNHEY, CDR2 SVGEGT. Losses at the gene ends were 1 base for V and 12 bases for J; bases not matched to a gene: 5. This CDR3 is CASSYFDRVDTF. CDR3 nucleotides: TGTGCCAGCAGTTACTTCGACAGGGTCGACACCTTC.

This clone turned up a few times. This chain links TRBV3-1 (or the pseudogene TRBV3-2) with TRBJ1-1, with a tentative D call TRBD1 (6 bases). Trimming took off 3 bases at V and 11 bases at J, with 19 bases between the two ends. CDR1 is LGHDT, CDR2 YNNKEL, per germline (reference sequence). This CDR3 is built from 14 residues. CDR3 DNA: TGTGCCAGCAGCCATAAAGCATCAGGGGATGGGGCTTTCTTT. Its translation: CASSHKASGDGAFF.

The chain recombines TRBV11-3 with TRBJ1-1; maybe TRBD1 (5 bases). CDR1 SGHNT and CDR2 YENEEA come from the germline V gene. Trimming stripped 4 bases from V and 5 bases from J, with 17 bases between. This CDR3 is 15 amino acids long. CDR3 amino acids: CASSSSGGLGTEAFF. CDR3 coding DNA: TGTGCCAGCAGCTCGTCCGGGGGATTGGGGACTGAAGCTTTCTTT. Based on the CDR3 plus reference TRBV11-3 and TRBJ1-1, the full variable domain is EAGVVQSPRYKIIEKKQPVAFWCNPISGHNTLYWYLQNLGQGPELLIRYENEEAVDDSQLPKDRFSAERLKGVDSTLKIQPAELGDSAVYLCASSSSGGLGTEAFFGQGTRLTVV.

CDR3 amino acids: CASSWGLAGVRSSYNEQFF. CDR3 DNA: TGTGCCAGCAGCTGGGGACTAGCGGGGGTCCGGAGCTCCTACAATGAGCAGTTCTTC. This rearrangement joins TRBV7-8 to TRBJ2-1, with TRBD2 matching 14 bases. Per the germline V gene, CDR1 is SGHVS and CDR2 is FQNEAQ. The CDR3 consists of 19 residues. The V and J ends lost 4 bases and 0 bases, in that order; junction bases with no gene match: 8.

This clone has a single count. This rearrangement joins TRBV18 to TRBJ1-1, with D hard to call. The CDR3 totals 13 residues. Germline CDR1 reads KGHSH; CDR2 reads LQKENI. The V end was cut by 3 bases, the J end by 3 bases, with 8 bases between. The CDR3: CASSPSAYTEAFF. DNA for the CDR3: TGTGCCAGCTCACCCTCAGCGTACACTGAAGCTTTCTTT.

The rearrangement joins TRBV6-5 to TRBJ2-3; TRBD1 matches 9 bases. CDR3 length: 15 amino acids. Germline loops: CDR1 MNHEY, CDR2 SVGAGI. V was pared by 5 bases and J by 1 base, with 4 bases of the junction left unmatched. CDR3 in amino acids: CASSLWTGGTDTQYF. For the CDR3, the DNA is TGTGCCAGCAGTCTCTGGACAGGGGGCACAGATACGCAGTATTTT.

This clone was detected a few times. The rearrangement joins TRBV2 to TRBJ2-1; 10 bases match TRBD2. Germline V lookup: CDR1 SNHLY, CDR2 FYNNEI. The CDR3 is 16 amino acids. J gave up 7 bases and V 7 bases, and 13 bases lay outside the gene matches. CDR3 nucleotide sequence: TGTGCCAGCAACCCCATCCTAGCGGGAGATAGGAATGAGCAGTTCTTC. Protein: CASNPILAGDRNEQFF.

The CDR3 DNA is TGTGCCAGCAGCTTGGGGGTAGCGGAGTCCTACGAGCAGTACTTC. Amino acids: CASSLGVAESYEQYF. This chain uses TRBV5-8 with TRBJ2-7, with D possibly being TRBD2 (6 bases). Germline V gives CDR1 SGHTS, CDR2 YDEGEE. The CDR3 runs 15 residues. V gave up 0 bases and J gave up 1 base, with 11 bases separating them.

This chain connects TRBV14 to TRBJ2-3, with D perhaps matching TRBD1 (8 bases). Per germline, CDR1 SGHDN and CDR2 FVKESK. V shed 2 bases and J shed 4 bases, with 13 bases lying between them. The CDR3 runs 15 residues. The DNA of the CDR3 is TGTGCCAGCAGCCAAAGGACAGGGAGGGCAGATACGCAGTATTTT. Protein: CASSQRTGRADTQYF.

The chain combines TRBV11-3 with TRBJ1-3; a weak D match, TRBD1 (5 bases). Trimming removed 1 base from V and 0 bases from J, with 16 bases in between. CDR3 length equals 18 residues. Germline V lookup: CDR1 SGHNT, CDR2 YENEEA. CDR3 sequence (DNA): TGTGCCAGCAGCTTAGGGCTGGGGGGGGGAATCTCTGGAAACACCATATATTTT. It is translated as CASSLGLGGGISGNTIYF. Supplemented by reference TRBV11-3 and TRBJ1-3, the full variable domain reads EAGVVQSPRYKIIEKKQPVAFWCNPISGHNTLYWYLQNLGQGPELLIRYENEEAVDDSQLPKDRFSAERLKGVDSTLKIQPAELGDSAVYLCASSLGLGGGISGNTIYFGEGSWLTVV.

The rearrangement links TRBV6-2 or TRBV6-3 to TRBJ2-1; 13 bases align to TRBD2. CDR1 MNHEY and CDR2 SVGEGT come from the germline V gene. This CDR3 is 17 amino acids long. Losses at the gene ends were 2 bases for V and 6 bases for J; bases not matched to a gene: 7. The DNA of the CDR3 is TGTGCCAGCAGTTACCTGGGACTAGCGGGAAAGTTCAATGAGCAGTTCTTC. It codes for CASSYLGLAGKFNEQFF.

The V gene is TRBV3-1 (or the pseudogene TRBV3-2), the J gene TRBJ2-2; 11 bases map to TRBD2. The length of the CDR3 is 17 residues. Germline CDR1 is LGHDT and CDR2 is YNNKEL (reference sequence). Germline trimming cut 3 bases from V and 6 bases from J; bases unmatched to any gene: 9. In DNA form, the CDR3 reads TGTGCCAGCAGCCACCCTACTAGCGGGAGTGGGTCCGGGGAGCTGTTTTTT. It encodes CASSHPTSGSGSGELFF.

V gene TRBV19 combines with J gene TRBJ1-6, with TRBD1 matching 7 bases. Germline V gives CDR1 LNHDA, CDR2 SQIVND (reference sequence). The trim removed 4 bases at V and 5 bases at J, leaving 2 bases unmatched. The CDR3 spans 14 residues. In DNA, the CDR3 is TGTGCCAGTAGTACCAGGGGGAATAATTCACCCCTCCACTTT. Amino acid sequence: CASSTRGNNSPLHF.

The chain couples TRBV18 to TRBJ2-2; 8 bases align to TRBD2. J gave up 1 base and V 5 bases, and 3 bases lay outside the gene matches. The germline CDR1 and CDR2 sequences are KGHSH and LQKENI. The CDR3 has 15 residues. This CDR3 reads CASSTSGRNTGELFF. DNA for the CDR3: TGTGCCAGCTCAACAAGCGGGAGGAACACCGGGGAGCTGTTTTTT.

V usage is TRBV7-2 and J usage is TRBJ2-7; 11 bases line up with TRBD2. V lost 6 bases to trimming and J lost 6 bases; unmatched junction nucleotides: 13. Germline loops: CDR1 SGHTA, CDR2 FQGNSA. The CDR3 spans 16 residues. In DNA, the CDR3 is TGTGCCAGCAGTATAGGGCTAGCGGGAGGAGGGGGCGAGCAGTACTTC. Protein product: CASSIGLAGGGGEQYF.

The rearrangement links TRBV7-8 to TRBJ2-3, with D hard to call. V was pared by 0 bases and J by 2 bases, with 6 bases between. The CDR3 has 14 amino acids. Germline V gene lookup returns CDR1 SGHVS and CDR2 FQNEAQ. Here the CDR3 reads CASSLAAVTDTQYF. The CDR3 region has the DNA TGTGCCAGCAGCTTAGCGGCGGTCACAGATACGCAGTATTTT.

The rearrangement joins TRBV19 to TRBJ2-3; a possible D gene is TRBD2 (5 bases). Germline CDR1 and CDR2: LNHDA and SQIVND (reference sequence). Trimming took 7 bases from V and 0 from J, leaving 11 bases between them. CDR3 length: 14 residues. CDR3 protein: CASNPRGSTDTQYF. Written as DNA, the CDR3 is TGTGCCAGTAACCCCCGGGGTAGCACAGATACGCAGTATTTT.

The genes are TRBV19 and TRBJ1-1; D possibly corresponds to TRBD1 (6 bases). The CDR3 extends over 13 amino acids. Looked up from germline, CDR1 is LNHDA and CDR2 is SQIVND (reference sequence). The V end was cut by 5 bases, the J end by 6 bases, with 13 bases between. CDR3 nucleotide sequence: TGTGCCAGTAGTCTCTACAGGGATTCTGAAGCTTTCTTT. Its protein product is CASSLYRDSEAFF.

As DNA, the CDR3 is TGTGCCAGCAGCTTAGAGCGCCTAGGAAGCTACGAGCAGTACTTC. Translation: CASSLERLGSYEQYF. The rearrangement uses TRBV7-2 and TRBJ2-7; D remains ambiguous. There are 15 residues in the CDR3. In germline, CDR1 is SGHTA, CDR2 FQGNSA. V lost 1 base and J lost 3, with 13 bases in between. Looking up the rest from reference TRBV7-2 and TRBJ2-7 gives the full variable domain: GAGVSQSPSNKVTEKGKDVELRCDPISGHTALYWYRQSLGQGLEFLIYFQGNSAPDKSGLPSDRFSAERTGGSVSTLTIQRTQQEDSAVYLCASSLERLGSYEQYFGPGTRLTVT.

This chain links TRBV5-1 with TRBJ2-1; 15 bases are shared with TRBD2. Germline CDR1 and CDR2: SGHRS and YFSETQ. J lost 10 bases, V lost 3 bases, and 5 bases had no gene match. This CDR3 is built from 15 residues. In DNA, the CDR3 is TGCGCCAGCAGCTCTGCGGGGACTAGCGGGAGGGAGCAGTTCTTC. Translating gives CASSSAGTSGREQFF.

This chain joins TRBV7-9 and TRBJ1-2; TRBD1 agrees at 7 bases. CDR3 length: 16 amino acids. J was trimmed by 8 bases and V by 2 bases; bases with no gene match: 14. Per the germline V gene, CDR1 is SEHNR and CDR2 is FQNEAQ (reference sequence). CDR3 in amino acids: CASSLLGGQDSTGYTF. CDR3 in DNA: TGTGCCAGCAGCTTATTGGGAGGACAGGACTCCACCGGCTACACCTTC.